The rows below give T cell receptor beta chains drawn from one sample of a study of cytomegalovirus exposure and HLA in healthy donors. Method: immunoSEQ multiplex PCR; TCRdb's copy keeps in-frame clones and lacks some. The table has around 210,000 clones, roughly 80% seen once. The sequenced material came from PBMCs. The receptors come from a male donor in good health and CMV-seropositive. Both conserved end residues are part of each CDR3. D genes are given only for firm matches. Some rows have no size entry. The others give once, few or many, or a class for an expanded clone.

TRBV7-8	TRBJ2-3	NA	TRBD2	TGTGCCAGCAGCTTAGCCCGGACTAGCGGGGGGATATATAGCACAGATACGCAGTATTTT	CASSLARTSGGIYSTDTQYF
TRBV6-5	TRBJ1-1	NA	NA	TGTGCCAGCATCTCTCCCTACACTGAAGCTTTCTTT	CASISPYTEAFF
TRBV5-6	TRBJ2-5	NA	NA	TGTGCCAGCAGCGTACAAGAGACCCAGTACTTC	CASSVQETQYF
TRBV11-2	TRBJ2-5	NA	NA	TGTGCCAGCAGCTTATGGGGGAGAGGGGGAGAGACCCAGTACTTC	CASSLWGRGGETQYF
TRBV5-1	TRBJ2-7	once	TRBD2	TGCGCCAGCAGAAAGCTAGCGGGTACCTACGAGCAGTACTTC	CASRKLAGTYEQYF
TRBV6-6	TRBJ2-3	few	NA	TGTGCCAGCAGAGGAGCAACTGGCACAGATACGCAGTATTTT	CASRGATGTDTQYF
TRBV5-8	TRBJ1-2	NA	NA	TGTGCCAGCAGCTACGACCAGCAGGGGTACTATGGCTACACCTTC	CASSYDQQGYYGYTF
TRBV7-2	TRBJ1-1	NA	NA	TGTGCCAGCAGCCCTGGGGCGAACACTGAAGCTTTCTTT	CASSPGANTEAFF
TRBV4-3	TRBJ1-1	NA	NA	TGCGCCAGCAGCCAAGATAAGGGGCTAGAGTCGGCCACTGAAGCTTTCTTT	CASSQDKGLESATEAFF
TRBV6-4	TRBJ2-3	NA	NA	TGTGCCAGCAGTGAAGTCGGGGGTACGCAGTATTTT	CASSEVGGTQYF
TRBV2	TRBJ1-6	NA	NA	TGTGCCAGCACCCAACAGGGAACACATAATTCACCCCTCCACTTT	CASTQQGTHNSPLHF
TRBV5-6	TRBJ1-1	NA	TRBD1	TGTGCCAGCAGCCAAAGACAGGGAGTAAGAGCTTTCTTT	CASSQRQGVRAFF
TRBV12-5	TRBJ2-7	few	TRBD1	TGTGCTAGTGGTCCCGGGACAGGGGGCTACGAGCAGTACTTC	CASGPGTGGYEQYF
TRBV14	TRBJ1-1	NA	NA	TGTGCCAGCAGCCAAGATTTAGGCCAGGTGAACACTGAAGCTTTCTTT	CASSQDLGQVNTEAFF
TRBV5-1	TRBJ2-1	NA	TRBD1	TGCGCCAGCAGCTTGGAGCAGGGGGCAGGAATAAGCTCCTACAATGAGCAGTTCTTC	CASSLEQGAGISSYNEQFF
TRBV7-9	TRBJ2-7	NA	TRBD2	TGTGCCAGCAGCCCTACAAATCTATTGCGGGGGACCTACGAGCAGTACTTC	CASSPTNLLRGTYEQYF
TRBV30	TRBJ1-6	NA	TRBD1	TGTGCCTGGAGTGTATTCGGGGGCAGGGGGCTGTCCGTCTCACCCCTCCACTTT	CAWSVFGGRGLSVSPLHF
TRBV28	TRBJ2-5	NA	TRBD2	TGTGCCAGCAACGGGAATAGCGGGTCGGGAAAGACCCAGTACTTC	CASNGNSGSGKTQYF
TRBV7-3	TRBJ2-7	once	NA	TGTTCCAGCAGCCGCGGCGCCACGAGCTCCTACGAGCAGTACTTC	CSSSRGATSSYEQYF
TRBV6-1	TRBJ2-7	NA	NA	TGTGCCAGCAGCGTCTCTGGACAGCTTATCTACGAGCAGTACTTC	CASSVSGQLIYEQYF
TRBV18	TRBJ2-3	NA	TRBD2	TGTGCCAGCTCACCACCGAGAGCGGGAGGCGTCACAGATACGCAGTATTTT	CASSPPRAGGVTDTQYF
TRBV7-3	TRBJ1-2	few	NA	TGTGCCAGCAGTTATACAGGCTACTATGGCTACACCTTC	CASSYTGYYGYTF
TRBV18	TRBJ2-7	NA	NA	TGTGCCAGCTCACCCGGCCAGGCCCACTACGAGCAGTACTTC	CASSPGQAHYEQYF
TRBV7-6	TRBJ1-1	NA	NA	TGTGCCAGCAGCTTAAGGTGGGGGGAAACTGAAGCTTTCTTT	CASSLRWGETEAFF
TRBV19	TRBJ2-7	NA	TRBD2	TGTGCCAGTAGTATCTCAGGGACTAGCTCTTCCTACGAGCAGTACTTC	CASSISGTSSSYEQYF
TRBV20-1	TRBJ1-2	NA	TRBD1	TGCAGTGCCGGGACAGGGGCTGGCTACACCTTC	CSAGTGAGYTF
TRBV11-2	TRBJ2-5	few	NA	TGTGCCAGCAGCTTAGTGGCCGAGACCCAGTACTTC	CASSLVAETQYF
TRBV9	TRBJ1-5	NA	NA	TGTGCCAGCAGCGTAGTCGGGGGCGGGGGGCCCCAGCATTTT	CASSVVGGGGPQHF
TRBV7-2	TRBJ1-3	once	NA	TGTGCCAGCAGCTTAACAGGGTCTGGAAACACCATATATTTT	CASSLTGSGNTIYF
TRBV23-1	TRBJ2-7	NA	NA	TGCGCCAGCAGTCAACAAGGTAGCGTCCCCTACGAGCAGTACTTC	CASSQQGSVPYEQYF
TRBV10-2	TRBJ1-1	NA	NA	TGCGCCAGCAGCCAACAGGGCACTGAAGCTTTCTTT	CASSQQGTEAFF
TRBV6-5	TRBJ2-7	once	TRBD1	TGTGCCAGCAGCCGGGGACAGGGGGCCGAGCAGTACTTC	CASSRGQGAEQYF
TRBV11-2	TRBJ2-1	NA	TRBD1	TGTGCCAGCAGTTGGCAGGGGGTCCAGGATGAGCAGTTCTTC	CASSWQGVQDEQFF
TRBV15	TRBJ2-3	NA	NA	TGTGCCACCAGCAGAGATTCTCCAGCGTGGTTGGGAGATACGCAGTATTTT	CATSRDSPAWLGDTQYF
TRBV6-5	TRBJ2-7	few	NA	TGTGCCAGCAGTTACTCTGGGACTGGATCCTACGAGCAGTACTTC	CASSYSGTGSYEQYF
TRBV28	TRBJ1-4	NA	NA	TGTGCCACTCGACAGAGCATTGAAAAACTGTTTTTT	CATRQSIEKLFF
TRBV14	TRBJ2-2	NA	NA	TGTGCCAGCAGCCCGACACTGAACACCGGGGAGCTGTTTTTT	CASSPTLNTGELFF
TRBV4-1	TRBJ2-7	NA	TRBD2	TGCGCCAGCAGAAGGACCATGACTAGCGGGCACGAGCAGTACTTC	CASRRTMTSGHEQYF
TRBV18	TRBJ1-2	NA	TRBD1	TGTGCCAGCTCACCACGGGACAGGGGGAACTATGGCTACACCTTC	CASSPRDRGNYGYTF
TRBV12-5	TRBJ1-5	NA	NA	TGTGCTAGTGGTACACGAGCGGATCAGCCCCAGCATTTT	CASGTRADQPQHF
TRBV19	TRBJ2-7	NA	TRBD2	TGTGCCAGTAGTACCTCCGCTAGCGGGAGACCCTACGAGCAGTACTTC	CASSTSASGRPYEQYF
TRBV19	TRBJ1-1	few	NA	TGTGCCAGTAGTATAGTTAGAGGGAGAACTGAAGCTTTCTTT	CASSIVRGRTEAFF
TRBV19	TRBJ2-6	NA	NA	TGTGCCAGTAGCCCAAGACTCCTACGAGGGGCCAACGTCCTGACTTTC	CASSPRLLRGANVLTF
TRBV2	TRBJ1-2	NA	TRBD1	TGTGCCAGCAGCGGACAGGACTATGGCTACACCTTC	CASSGQDYGYTF
TRBV10-3	TRBJ2-3	NA	TRBD2	TGTGCCATCAGTGAGTCGCGGGGGACTAGCGGGGATCAGCAGTATTTT	CAISESRGTSGDQQYF
TRBV6-5	TRBJ2-1	NA	TRBD2	TGTGCCAGCTATCCGGGAGGGGTCCCTCGCAATGAGCAGTTCTTC	CASYPGGVPRNEQFF
TRBV6-1	TRBJ1-2	NA	NA	TGTGCCAGCAGTGAAAGGGAGTCTGGGGGCTACACCTTC	CASSERESGGYTF
TRBV4-1	TRBJ2-3	NA	NA	TGCGCCAGCAGCCAAGACCGCGCGGGCCGCACAGATACGCAGTATTTT	CASSQDRAGRTDTQYF
TRBV29-1	TRBJ2-5	NA	NA	TGCAGCGTTGGAGGTTTGCTGACGATGGAGACCCAGTACTTC	CSVGGLLTMETQYF
TRBV9	TRBJ2-3	NA	TRBD2	TGTGCCAGCAGCCTGACTAGCGGGAGGGAAGATACGCAGTATTTT	CASSLTSGREDTQYF
TRBV9	TRBJ2-7	NA	NA	TGTGCCAGCAGCGTAGATAGTTACGAGCAGTACTTC	CASSVDSYEQYF
TRBV4-1	TRBJ1-5	NA	TRBD1	TGCGCCAGCAGCCAAGTAGGGGGCGGGGATCAGCCCCAGCATTTT	CASSQVGGGDQPQHF
TRBV6-6	TRBJ1-1	NA	NA	TGTGCCAGCACCAGGACAGTCGCGGACACTGAAGCTTTCTTT	CASTRTVADTEAFF